The 9 T cell receptor beta chains below all came from one sample that was sequenced in a study of human versus mouse CDR3 diversity and MHC coevolution. The protocol was immunoSEQ multiplex PCR, while the TCRdb copy is restricted to in-frame clones and leaves out a portion. The sample contains approximately 81,000 clones, just over 90% of which appear only once. Sequencing was performed on naive CD4+ T cells from blood. Regarding subset: CD45RO-negative CD62L-positive naive CD4 T cells. All receptors come from a person aged 30 to 69 in good health.

The chain carries TRBV5-4 and TRBJ2-7; the D gene is possibly TRBD2 (5 bases). CDR1 is SGHNT and CDR2 is YYREEE in the germline V gene (reference sequence). This CDR3 is 14 amino acids long. V lost 2 bases, J lost 0 bases, and 9 bases lay in between. The CDR3 DNA sequence: TGTGCCAGCAGCTTTAGCGTTATCTCCTACGAGCAGTACTTC. The encoded protein is CASSFSVISYEQYF.

Regarding this clone: Other DNA sequences in the sample encode the same CDR3. The CDR3 DNA is TGTGCCAGCAGCGTCCCCTCCTATGGCTACACCTTC. Protein product: CASSVPSYGYTF. This rearrangement joins TRBV7-2 to TRBJ1-2; D uncertain. The CDR3 runs 12 residues. Trimming removed 5 bases from V and 4 bases from J, with 8 bases in between. Looked up from germline, CDR1 is SGHTA and CDR2 is FQGNSA.

The chain employs TRBV7-9 and TRBJ2-1; TRBD2 agrees at 10 bases. Germline CDR1 reads SEHNR; CDR2 reads FQNEAQ (reference sequence). V was clipped by 4 bases and J by 1 base; unmatched bases: 4. The CDR3 runs to 16 residues. For the CDR3, the DNA is TGTGCCAGCAGCTCACAGCGGGGGGGGTCCTACAATGAGCAGTTCTTC. Protein product: CASSSQRGGSYNEQFF.

V is TRBV5-5 and J is TRBJ2-5; D is possibly TRBD1 (5 bases). The closer fit of TRBJ2-7 to the DNA end suggests the J call may be wrong. Looked up from germline, CDR1 is SGHKS and CDR2 is YYEKEE (reference sequence). This CDR3 contains 15 residues. The CDR3 loop is CASSLEGVGSYEQYF. Written as DNA, the CDR3 is TGTGCCAGCAGCTTGGAAGGGGTCGGCAGCTACGAGCAGTACTTC.

This clone was seen a handful of times. The rearrangement uses TRBV7-9 and TRBJ1-5; D perhaps matches TRBD1 (6 bases). CDR1 SEHNR and CDR2 FQNEAQ come from the germline V gene (reference sequence). The length of the CDR3 is 15 residues. Trimming pared 0 bases from V and 5 bases from J, leaving 11 bases between. This chain's CDR3 is CASSLAARGHQPQHF. DNA of the CDR3: TGTGCCAGCAGCTTAGCGGCCAGGGGTCATCAGCCCCAGCATTTT.

This rearrangement joins TRBV30 to TRBJ1-6; D ambiguous. V was clipped by 0 bases and J by 4 bases, with 10 bases between them. Germline CDR1 reads GTSNPN; CDR2 reads SVGIG (reference sequence). The CDR3 runs to 15 residues. CDR3 protein: CAWSVRREYNSPLHF. The CDR3 region has the DNA TGTGCCTGGAGTGTCAGGCGGGAATATAATTCACCCCTCCACTTT.

This CDR3 reads CASKLMLASHEQYF. In DNA form, the CDR3 reads TGTGCCAGCAAGCTAATGCTAGCTAGCCACGAGCAGTACTTC. The chain joins TRBV28 to TRBJ2-7, with a weak D call TRBD2 (5 bases). Deletions cut 7 bases from V and 5 bases from J, with 18 bases between. The CDR3 has 14 amino acids. Germline V CDR1 and CDR2: MDHEN, SYDVKM.

For the CDR3, the DNA is TGTGCCAGCAGTTCCCCCGGACAGGGGTTAGACGAGCAGTACTTC. Protein sequence: CASSSPGQGLDEQYF. The V and J genes are TRBV28 and TRBJ2-7, with TRBD1 matching over 9 bases. The germline gives CDR1 MDHEN, CDR2 SYDVKM. The V segment lost 4 bases and the J segment 5 bases; nucleotides outside the gene matches: 9. The CDR3 is 15 residues long.

This chain uses TRBV5-1 with TRBJ1-6; 9 nucleotides match TRBD1. Losses at the gene ends were 0 bases for V and 9 bases for J; bases not matched to a gene: 13. The length of the CDR3 is 18 residues. Germline assignment: CDR1 SGHRS and CDR2 YFSETQ. CDR3 DNA: TGCGCCAGCAGCTTGGTGGGACAGGGCAGGTCTATTAGTTCACCCCTCCACTTT. Its translation is CASSLVGQGRSISSPLHF.